The 16 T cell receptor beta chains given below trace back to one sample, sequenced in a study of cytomegalovirus exposure and HLA in healthy donors. The study ran its PCR with 60 Vbeta and 13 Jbeta primers. Sequencing used immunoSEQ multiplex PCR; TCRdb keeps in-frame clones, though not all of them. Of some 130,000 clones listed, around three quarters are singletons. The material sequenced was PBMCs. The receptor set was obtained from a man in his forties or fifties in good health and CMV-seronegative.

The chain recombines TRBV5-4 with TRBJ2-5; a possible D gene is TRBD2 (5 bases). V was pared by 4 bases and J by 5 bases, with 12 bases between. CDR3 length equals 13 residues. The germline V gene has CDR1 SGHNT and CDR2 YYREEE (reference sequence). The CDR3 bases are TGTGCCAGCAGCGTGAAGGGAGAGGAGACCCAGTACTTC. It is translated as CASSVKGEETQYF.

The chain links TRBV29-1 to TRBJ2-1; 9 bases agree with TRBD1. The germline V gene has CDR1 SQVTM and CDR2 ANQGSEA. CDR3 length equals 14 residues. Losses at the gene ends were 2 bases for V and 4 bases for J; bases not matched to a gene: 3. CDR3 protein: CSVEYGQGYNEQFF. Written as DNA, the CDR3 is TGCAGCGTTGAATATGGACAGGGGTACAATGAGCAGTTCTTC.

This rearrangement joins TRBV7-9 to TRBJ2-5; 11 nucleotides align to TRBD2. Germline V CDR1 and CDR2: SEHNR, FQNEAQ (reference sequence). CDR3 length: 15 residues. The V gene end was trimmed by 4 bases and the J gene end by 4 bases; junction bases not matched to a gene: 5. The CDR3 spells CASSSPLAGGETQYF. The CDR3 DNA reads as TGTGCCAGCAGCTCCCCTCTAGCGGGGGGAGAGACCCAGTACTTC.

The chain combines TRBV7-3 with TRBJ1-1; a possible D gene is TRBD1 (5 bases). CDR1 is SGHTA and CDR2 is FQGTGA in the germline V gene. This CDR3 comprises 14 residues. Trimming took off 5 bases at V and 5 bases at J, with 15 bases between the two ends. CDR3 bases: TGTGCCAGCAGCCCGGGAGGAGGGGAAACTGAAGCTTTCTTT. This sequence encodes CASSPGGGETEAFF.

V gene TRBV27 combines with J gene TRBJ2-3; D is perhaps TRBD1 (5 bases). The V gene's germline CDR1 is MNHEY and CDR2 SMNVEV (reference sequence). The CDR3 totals 15 residues. Trimming removed 5 bases from V and 4 bases from J, with 16 bases in between. The DNA for the CDR3 is TGTGCCAGCAGTCCCAATCAGGGAAGCTCAGATACGCAGTATTTT. Translation gives CASSPNQGSSDTQYF.

V gene TRBV2 combines with J gene TRBJ1-4; D remains unclear. The germline V and J ends were trimmed by 6 bases and 3 bases, with 11 bases remaining between them. The CDR3 has 14 residues. Germline V CDR1 and CDR2: SNHLY, FYNNEI. The CDR3 loop reads CASSPREANEKLFF. The CDR3 DNA reads as TGTGCCAGCAGCCCGAGGGAGGCTAATGAAAAACTGTTTTTT.

This chain links TRBV4-1 with TRBJ2-7, with a weak D call TRBD1 (6 bases). The CDR3 totals 15 residues. Germline values: CDR1 MGHRA, CDR2 YSYEKL. V lost 3 bases and J lost 2, with 14 bases in between. In DNA, the CDR3 is TGCGCCAGCAGCCAGGATTGGACAGCTACCTACGAGCAGTACTTC. Translating gives CASSQDWTATYEQYF.

The chain links TRBV15 to TRBJ2-7; 8 positions match TRBD1. The V segment lost 3 bases and the J segment 2 bases; nucleotides outside the gene matches: 6. Germline V gene sequence: CDR1 LNHNV, CDR2 YYDKDF (reference sequence). The CDR3 is 15 residues long. The CDR3 loop reads CATSSRTGRAYEQYF. The CDR3 region has the DNA TGTGCCACCAGCAGTCGGACAGGGCGGGCCTACGAGCAGTACTTC.

This clone was counted only a few times. The chain combines TRBV6-5 with TRBJ1-4, with D possibly TRBD1 on 6 matching bases. The CDR3 sequence is 12 residues long. V was cut by 6 bases and J by 8 bases, with 10 bases left in between. Germline CDR1 MNHEY, CDR2 SVGAGI. The CDR3 region has the DNA TGTGCCAGCAGAGGGGGGGGCGAAAAACTGTTTTTT. Amino acid sequence: CASRGGGEKLFF.

The count of this clone is one. This chain links TRBV7-9 with TRBJ1-2; no firm D call. Germline CDR1 and CDR2: SEHNR and FQNEAQ (reference sequence). The length of the CDR3 is 13 residues. With 3 bases removed from V and 7 bases from J, the gap between germline ends came to 12 bases. The CDR3 region has the DNA TGTGCCAGCAGCTTGGGAGGAACCTCTGGCTACACCTTC. Translation gives CASSLGGTSGYTF. The full variable domain, completed using reference TRBV7-9 and TRBJ1-2, is DTGVSQNPRHKITKRGQNVTFRCDPISEHNRLYWYRQTLGQGPEFLTYFQNEAQLEKSRLLSDRFSAERPKGSFSTLEIQRTEQGDSAMYLCASSLGGTSGYTFGSGTRLTVV.

V is TRBV5-4 and J is TRBJ1-4; 9 nucleotides line up with TRBD1. The CDR3 runs 15 residues. V trimming: 4 bases; J trimming: 7 bases; junction bases outside the gene matches: 8. Germline CDR1 is SGHNT and CDR2 is YYREEE (reference sequence). The CDR3 is CASSAGGQGSEKLFF. CDR3 DNA: TGTGCCAGCAGCGCCGGCGGACAGGGGAGTGAAAAACTGTTTTTT.

This chain uses TRBV28 with TRBJ2-1, with 7 bases fitting TRBD1. The CDR3 sequence is 17 residues long. The germline gives CDR1 MDHEN, CDR2 SYDVKM. Trimming cost V 5 bases and J 3 bases; bases outside gene matches: 13. CDR3 protein: CASSLGDSGTVYNEQFF. The CDR3 DNA is TGTGCCAGCAGTCTTGGGGACAGTGGGACGGTCTACAATGAGCAGTTCTTC.

This clone has a single count. This rearrangement joins TRBV30 to TRBJ2-5; weak D call: TRBD1 (6 bases). CDR3 length: 15 amino acids. Trimming left V 8 bases short and J 5 bases short, with 24 bases between. Germline CDR1 and CDR2: GTSNPN and SVGIG (reference sequence). CDR3 in DNA: TGTGCCAGAGAGGAGGTACAGGGCCCCGGGGAGACCCAGTACTTC. Encoded protein: CAREEVQGPGETQYF.

The rearrangement links TRBV7-2 to TRBJ2-5; D uncertain. Germline V gene lookup returns CDR1 SGHTA and CDR2 FQGNSA. CDR3 length: 13 amino acids. The V gene lost 4 bases and the J gene lost 6 bases, with 12 bases spanning the gap. CDR3 residues: CASSSHPTQTQYF. The CDR3 DNA reads TGTGCCAGCAGCTCGCACCCAACACAGACCCAGTACTTC. The full variable domain, with the rest looked up from reference TRBV7-2 and TRBJ2-5, is GAGVSQSPSNKVTEKGKDVELRCDPISGHTALYWYRQSLGQGLEFLIYFQGNSAPDKSGLPSDRFSAERTGGSVSTLTIQRTQQEDSAVYLCASSSHPTQTQYFGPGTRLLVL.

The table lists this clone with a few counts. The V gene is TRBV6-6, the J gene TRBJ2-3; 10 bases line up with TRBD2. Trimming removed 8 bases from V and 2 bases from J; junction bases left unmatched: 7. The CDR3 spans 15 residues. CDR1 is MNHNY, CDR2 SVGAGI, per germline (reference sequence). CDR3 in amino acids: CASHGSGGATDTQYF. The CDR3 coding sequence is TGTGCCAGCCACGGGAGCGGGGGGGCCACAGATACGCAGTATTTT.

This rearrangement joins TRBV7-9 to TRBJ1-4; TRBD1 aligns across 7 bases. Germline assignment: CDR1 SEHNR and CDR2 FQNEAQ (reference sequence). This CDR3 has 15 amino acids. The V and J ends lost 7 bases and 6 bases, in that order; junction bases with no gene match: 11. The CDR3 reads CASIQIGQDDEKLFF. The CDR3 bases are TGTGCCAGCATCCAGATAGGACAGGATGATGAAAAACTGTTTTTT. Based on the CDR3 plus reference TRBV7-9 and TRBJ1-4, the full variable domain is DTGVSQNPRHKITKRGQNVTFRCDPISEHNRLYWYRQTLGQGPEFLTYFQNEAQLEKSRLLSDRFSAERPKGSFSTLEIQRTEQGDSAMYLCASIQIGQDDEKLFFGSGTQLSVL.